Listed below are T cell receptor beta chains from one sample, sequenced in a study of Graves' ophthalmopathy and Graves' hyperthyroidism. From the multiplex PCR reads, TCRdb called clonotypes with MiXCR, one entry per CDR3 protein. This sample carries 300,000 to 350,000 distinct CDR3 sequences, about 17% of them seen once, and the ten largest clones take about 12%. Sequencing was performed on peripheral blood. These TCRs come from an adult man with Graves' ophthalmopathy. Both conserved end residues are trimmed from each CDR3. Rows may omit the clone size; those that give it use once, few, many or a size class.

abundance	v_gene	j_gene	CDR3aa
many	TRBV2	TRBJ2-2	ASVREMNTGELF
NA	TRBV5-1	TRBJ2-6	ASRQGAAGANVLT
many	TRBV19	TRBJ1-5	ASSIRDNQPQH
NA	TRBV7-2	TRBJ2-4	TSSSTVAGPSNQY
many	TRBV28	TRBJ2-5	ASSSGILETQY
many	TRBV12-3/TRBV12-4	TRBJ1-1	ASRRWTGTEAF
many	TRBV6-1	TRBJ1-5	ASSEAGVPPQH
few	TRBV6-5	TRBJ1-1	ASSYPAGGGLRNTEAF
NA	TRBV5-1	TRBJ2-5	ASSAFGGGGPIETQY
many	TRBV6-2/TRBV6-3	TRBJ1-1	ASSYGGLTEAF
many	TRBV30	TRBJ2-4	AWSHDREANIQY
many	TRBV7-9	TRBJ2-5	ASSSPSGTHETQY
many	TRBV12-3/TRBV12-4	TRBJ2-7	ASSLQPGRHEQY
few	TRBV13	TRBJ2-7	ATTRPGGSYEQY
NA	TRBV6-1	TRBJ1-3	ASRPDWTGNTIY
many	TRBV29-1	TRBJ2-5	SVARLAAQETQY
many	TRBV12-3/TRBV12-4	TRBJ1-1	ASSPRDRVRSTEAF
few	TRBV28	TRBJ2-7	ASSFPYGQGHYEQY
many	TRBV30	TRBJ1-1	AFSPGAAGTEAF
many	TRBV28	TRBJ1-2	ASSTLRRGYGYT
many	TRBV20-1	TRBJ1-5	SARGGGFRGNQPQH
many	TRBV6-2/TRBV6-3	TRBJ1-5	ASSRVYSNQPQH
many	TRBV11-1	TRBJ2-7	ASSLVGGFSTSYEQY
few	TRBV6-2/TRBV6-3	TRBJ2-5	ASRSGGPNQETQY
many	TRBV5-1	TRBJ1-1	ASSLSGGRGSNEAF
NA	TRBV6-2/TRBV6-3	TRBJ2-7	ASSYSRVRELTYEQY
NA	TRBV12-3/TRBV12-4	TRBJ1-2	AISLASAYS
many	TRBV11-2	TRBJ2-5	ASSLGAGRDETQY
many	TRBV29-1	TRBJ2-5	SAGPGYQETQY
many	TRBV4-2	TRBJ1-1	ASSYRQGPNTEAF
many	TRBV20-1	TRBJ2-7	SAQRRGATYEQY
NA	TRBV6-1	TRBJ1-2	ATFLRGLNGYT
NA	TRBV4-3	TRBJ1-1	ASSQGLGGRTEAF
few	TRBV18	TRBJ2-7	ASSPLRTGMGIYEQY
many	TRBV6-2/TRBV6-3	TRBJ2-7	ASSYTGQGYEQY
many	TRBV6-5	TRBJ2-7	ASSYNGDEQY
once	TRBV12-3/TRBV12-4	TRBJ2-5	ASSGERYKSQETQY
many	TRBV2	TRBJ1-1	AIAGWGGTEAF
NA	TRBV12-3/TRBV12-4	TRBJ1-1	ASSRGKLNTEAF
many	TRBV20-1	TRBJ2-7	SARDLSVSSYEQY
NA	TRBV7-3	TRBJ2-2	ASSLTRPGTGELF
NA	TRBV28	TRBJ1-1	ASSFGPLEAF
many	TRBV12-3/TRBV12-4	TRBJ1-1	ASSPSGATEAF
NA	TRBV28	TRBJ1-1	ASSSPPTEAF
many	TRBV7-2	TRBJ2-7	ASSLAGQSYDQY
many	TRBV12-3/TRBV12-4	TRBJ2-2	ASESPANTGELF
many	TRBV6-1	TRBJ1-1	ASTTGIGWNTEAF
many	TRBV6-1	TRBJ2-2	ASSEFLQEHLFGELF
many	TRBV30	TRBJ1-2	AWSVKDRNYGYT
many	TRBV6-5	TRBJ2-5	ASSTHGLGGQETQY
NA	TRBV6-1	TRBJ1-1	ASWRTAMNTEAF
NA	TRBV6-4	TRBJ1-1	ASSRDSPYEAF
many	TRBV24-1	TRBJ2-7	ATAPGQGFSYEQY
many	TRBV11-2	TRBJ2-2	ASSLVRELF
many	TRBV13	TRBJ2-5	ASRKEEAQY
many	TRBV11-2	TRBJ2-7	ASSPGRGAYEQY